Described below is a single T cell receptor beta chain sequence and its context. Its cognate antigen has yet to be identified. Nothing much larger sits one base from this clone, and base qualities are not available. Per the germline V gene (reference sequence), MNHEY is the CDR1 and SMNVEV is the CDR2. Trimming costs V 6 bases and J 2 bases, and their ends lie 11 bases apart. Reading from cysteine to phenylalanine, the CDR3 counts 13 amino acids. Only the CDR3 DNA stays, 39 bases, in frame from base 1. The time point tag for this specimen amounts to: about 28 days (+/-7) after the second vaccine dose. AZD1222 recipients whose second dose came at about 4 weeks and those whose second dose came at about 12 weeks were combined into one group, since spike-specific TCR depth and breadth did not differ between the two schedules. Samples from vaccinated people were obtained from the UK trials COV001 and COV002, which included a single-blind randomized controlled phase 2/3 trial of AZD1222 (ChAdOx1 nCoV-19) in healthy adults. For TCRbeta chain sequencing, PBMC samples from trial participants were taken at day 0 and at day 28 after the second dose.

This entry comes from a study of T cell responses to AZD1222 COVID-19 vaccine (dated by TCRdb to about 2021). Concerning the study at large: A total of just over 230 trial participants underwent TCR sequencing, of whom 207 had received two doses of AZD1222 and 26 had received two doses of the MenACWY control vaccine. Trial participants were enrolled by age into 18-55, 56-69 and 70-plus year subgroups, with about 150, 28 and 57 TCR-sequenced participants respectively. Overall study results and their limits: A significant rise in spike-specific TCR breadth and depth was observed after two AZD1222 doses relative to day 0 and relative to MenACWY recipients. Conclusions about previously exposed vaccinees are limited because only a handful of AZD1222 recipients were SARS-CoV-2 seropositive at baseline. Nearly half of unique spike-specific TCRs reportedly recognized epitopes outside regions mutated in the B.1.351 and B.1.1.7 variants. Because no day 14 peak-response samples were available, repertoires were characterized only after the peak T cell response. Participants were mostly white British, with more females than males. The authors suggested clonal diversity may have been underestimated. The whole spike protein was spanned by vaccine-associated CD4 TCRs, and dominant responses were seen in regions 160-218 and 743-854. In the small 56-69-year group, the increase in depth fell short of significance, most likely because of low power.

The CDR3 regions of human TCRbeta chains were analyzed by immunosequencing. The authors' pipeline ran thus. Repertoire TCRs were matched against a reference library of SARS-CoV-2-specific TCRs generated with the MIRA antigen-specificity platform. Breadth meant the fraction of unique TCRs that were SARS-CoV-2-associated, whereas depth meant the fraction of total T cells that were SARS-CoV-2-associated. Using the MIRA data, every spike-specific TCR was mapped to the spike region that the TCR reacted to and assigned to either a CD4 or a CD8 class. Log10-transformed breadth and depth values were compared by one-way ANOVA with Sidak's multiple comparisons tests. Entries here come from immuneACCESS through TCRdb and include only in-frame sequences with V and J called. Some clones fail to appear in such tables; in the studies checked, an unresolved V gene covers under half of the shortfall, and the cause of the remainder is unknown. That table gives V, J and clone size, and the DNA gave D and trimming. The sample data list some 130,000 clones, and just under 95% of these were observed just once. The top ten clones comprise around 6.5% of the sample.

The source of this sequence is an adult who received the AZD1222 COVID-19 vaccine. The rearrangement joined TRBV27 to TRBJ2-7, with a tentative D gene TRBD2 over 6 matching bases. Sequencing was performed on peripheral blood, taken 28 days after the second AZD1222 dose. The bases are TGTGCCAGCAGGGGGACTCCCACCTACGAGCAGTACTTC. Its coded protein is CASRGTPTYEQYF.